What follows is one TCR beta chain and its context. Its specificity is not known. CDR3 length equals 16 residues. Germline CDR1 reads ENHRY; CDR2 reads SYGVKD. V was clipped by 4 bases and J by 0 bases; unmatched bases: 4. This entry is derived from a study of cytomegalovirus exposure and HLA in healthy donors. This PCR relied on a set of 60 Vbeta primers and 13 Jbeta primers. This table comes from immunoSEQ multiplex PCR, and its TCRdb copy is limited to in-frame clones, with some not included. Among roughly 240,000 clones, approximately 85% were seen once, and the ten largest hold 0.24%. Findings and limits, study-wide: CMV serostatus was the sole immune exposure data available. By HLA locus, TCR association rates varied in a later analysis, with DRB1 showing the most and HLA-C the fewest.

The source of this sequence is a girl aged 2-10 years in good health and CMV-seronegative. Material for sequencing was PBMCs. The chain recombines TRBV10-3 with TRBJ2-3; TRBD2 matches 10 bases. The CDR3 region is CAISGTSGYSTDTQYF. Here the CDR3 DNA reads TGTGCCATCAGTGGGACTAGCGGCTACAGCACAGATACGCAGTATTTT.